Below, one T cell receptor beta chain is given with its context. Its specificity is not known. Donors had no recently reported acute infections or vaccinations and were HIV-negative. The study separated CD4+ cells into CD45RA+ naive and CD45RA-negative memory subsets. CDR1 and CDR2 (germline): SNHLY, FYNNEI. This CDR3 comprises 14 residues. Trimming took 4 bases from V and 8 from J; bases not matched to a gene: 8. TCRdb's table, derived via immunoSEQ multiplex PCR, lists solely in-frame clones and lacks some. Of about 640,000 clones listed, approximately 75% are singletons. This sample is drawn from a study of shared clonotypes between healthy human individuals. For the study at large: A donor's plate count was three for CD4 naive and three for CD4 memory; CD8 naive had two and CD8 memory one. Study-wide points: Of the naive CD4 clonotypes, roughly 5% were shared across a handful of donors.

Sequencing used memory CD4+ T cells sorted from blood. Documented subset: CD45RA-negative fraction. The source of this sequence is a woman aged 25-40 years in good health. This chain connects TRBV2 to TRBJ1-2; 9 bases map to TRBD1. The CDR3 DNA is TGTGCCAGCAGTGCGGGACAGGGTTTAGGGGGCTACACCTTC. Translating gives CASSAGQGLGGYTF.